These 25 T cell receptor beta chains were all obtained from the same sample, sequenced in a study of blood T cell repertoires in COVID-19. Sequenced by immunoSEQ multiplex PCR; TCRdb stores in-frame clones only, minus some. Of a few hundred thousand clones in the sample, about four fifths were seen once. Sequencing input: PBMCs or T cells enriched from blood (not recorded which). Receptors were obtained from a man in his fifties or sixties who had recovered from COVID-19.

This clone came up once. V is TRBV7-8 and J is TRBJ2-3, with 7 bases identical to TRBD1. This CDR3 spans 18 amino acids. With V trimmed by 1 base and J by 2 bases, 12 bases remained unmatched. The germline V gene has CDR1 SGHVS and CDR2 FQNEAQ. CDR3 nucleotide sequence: TGTGCCAGCAGCTTAGATGGTAGGACAGGCCATTACACAGATACGCAGTATTTT. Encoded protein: CASSLDGRTGHYTDTQYF.

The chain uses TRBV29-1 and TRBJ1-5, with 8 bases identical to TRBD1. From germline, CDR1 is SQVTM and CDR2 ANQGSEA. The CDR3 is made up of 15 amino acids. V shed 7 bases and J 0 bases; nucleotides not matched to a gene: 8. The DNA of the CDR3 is TGCAGCGCCACCGGACAGGGCGATAGCAATCAGCCCCAGCATTTT. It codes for CSATGQGDSNQPQHF.

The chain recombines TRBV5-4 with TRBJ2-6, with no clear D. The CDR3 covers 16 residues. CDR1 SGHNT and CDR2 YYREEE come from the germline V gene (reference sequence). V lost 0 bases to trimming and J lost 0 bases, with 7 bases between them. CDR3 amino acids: CASSLVQLSGANVLTF. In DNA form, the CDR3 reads TGTGCCAGCAGCTTGGTACAGCTCTCTGGGGCCAACGTCCTGACTTTC.

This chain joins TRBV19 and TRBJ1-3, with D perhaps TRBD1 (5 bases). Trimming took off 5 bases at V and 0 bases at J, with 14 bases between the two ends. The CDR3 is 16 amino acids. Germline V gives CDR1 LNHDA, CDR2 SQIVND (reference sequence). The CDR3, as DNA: TGTGCCAGTAGTGGACCCCCGGGGGACTCTGGAAACACCATATATTTT. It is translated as CASSGPPGDSGNTIYF.

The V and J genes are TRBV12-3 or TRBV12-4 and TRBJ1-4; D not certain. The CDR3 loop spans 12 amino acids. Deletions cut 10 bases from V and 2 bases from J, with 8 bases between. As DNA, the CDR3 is TGTGCCACGGGGTTCACTAATGAAAAACTGTTTTTT. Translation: CATGFTNEKLFF.

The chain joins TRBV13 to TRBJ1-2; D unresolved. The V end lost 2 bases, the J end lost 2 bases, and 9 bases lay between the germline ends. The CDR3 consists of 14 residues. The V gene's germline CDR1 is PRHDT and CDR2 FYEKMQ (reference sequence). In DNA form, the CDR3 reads TGTGCCAGCAGCTTAACATCCGCCAACTATGGCTACACCTTC. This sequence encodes CASSLTSANYGYTF.

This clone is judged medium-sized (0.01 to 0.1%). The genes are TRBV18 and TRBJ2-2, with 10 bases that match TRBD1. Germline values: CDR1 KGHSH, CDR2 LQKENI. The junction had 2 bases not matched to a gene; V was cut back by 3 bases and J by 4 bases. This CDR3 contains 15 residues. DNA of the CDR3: TGTGCCAGCTCACCGGGACAGGGGTCCACCGGGGAGCTGTTTTTT. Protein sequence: CASSPGQGSTGELFF.

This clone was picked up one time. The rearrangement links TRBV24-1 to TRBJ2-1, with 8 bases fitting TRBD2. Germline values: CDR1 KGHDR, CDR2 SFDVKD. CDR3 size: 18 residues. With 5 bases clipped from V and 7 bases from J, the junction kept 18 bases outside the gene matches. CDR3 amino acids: CATSASVGVAGTLNEQFF. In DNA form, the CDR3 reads TGTGCCACCAGTGCATCTGTGGGGGTAGCGGGGACCCTTAATGAGCAGTTCTTC.

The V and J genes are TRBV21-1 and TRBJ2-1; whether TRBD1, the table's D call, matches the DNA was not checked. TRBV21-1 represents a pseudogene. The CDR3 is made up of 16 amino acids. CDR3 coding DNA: TGTGCCAGCAGCAAAAGTCGGCAGGGTAACCACAATGAGCAGTTCTTC. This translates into CASSKSRQGNHNEQFF.

The CDR3 here is CASGPNPGTRQETQYF. The CDR3 coding sequence is TGTGCTAGTGGCCCTAACCCCGGGACTAGACAAGAGACCCAGTACTTC. This chain joins TRBV12-5 and TRBJ2-5, with 8 bases identical to TRBD2. This CDR3 is built from 16 residues. With 6 bases clipped from V and 2 bases from J, the junction kept 11 bases outside the gene matches. CDR1 and CDR2 (germline): LGHNT, FRNRAP.

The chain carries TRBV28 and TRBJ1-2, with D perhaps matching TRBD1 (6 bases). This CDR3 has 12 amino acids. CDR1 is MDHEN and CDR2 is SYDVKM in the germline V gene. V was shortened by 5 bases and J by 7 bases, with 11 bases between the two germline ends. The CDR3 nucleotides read TGTGCCAGCAGTACTAACAGGGCTGGCTACACCTTC. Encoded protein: CASSTNRAGYTF.

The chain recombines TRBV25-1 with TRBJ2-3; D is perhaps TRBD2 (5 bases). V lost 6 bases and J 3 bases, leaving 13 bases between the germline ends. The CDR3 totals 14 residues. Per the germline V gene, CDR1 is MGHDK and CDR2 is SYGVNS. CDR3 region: CASSSRGGTDTQYF. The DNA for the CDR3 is TGTGCCAGCAGCAGTCGCGGAGGAACAGATACGCAGTATTTT.

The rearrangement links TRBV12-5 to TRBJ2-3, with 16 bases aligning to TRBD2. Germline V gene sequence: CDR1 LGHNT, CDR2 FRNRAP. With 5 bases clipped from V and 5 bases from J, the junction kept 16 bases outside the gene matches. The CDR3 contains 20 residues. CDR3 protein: CASGENPRGLAGGHGDTQYF. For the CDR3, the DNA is TGTGCTAGTGGTGAAAATCCGAGGGGACTAGCGGGGGGGCACGGAGATACGCAGTATTTT.

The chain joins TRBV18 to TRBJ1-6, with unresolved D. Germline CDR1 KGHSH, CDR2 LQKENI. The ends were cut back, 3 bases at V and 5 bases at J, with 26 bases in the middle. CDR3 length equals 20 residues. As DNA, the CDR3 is TGTGCCAGCTCACCCCGTCTTCCCGCGTCCACTAGCGGGAATAATTCACCCCTCCACTTT. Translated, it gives CASSPRLPASTSGNNSPLHF.

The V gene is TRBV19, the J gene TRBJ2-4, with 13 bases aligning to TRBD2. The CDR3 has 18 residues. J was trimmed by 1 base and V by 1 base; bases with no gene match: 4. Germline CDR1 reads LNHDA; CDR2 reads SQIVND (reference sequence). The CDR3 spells CASSIVLAGGLAKNIQYF. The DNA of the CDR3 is TGTGCCAGTAGTATAGTACTAGCGGGGGGGCTTGCCAAAAACATTCAGTACTTC.

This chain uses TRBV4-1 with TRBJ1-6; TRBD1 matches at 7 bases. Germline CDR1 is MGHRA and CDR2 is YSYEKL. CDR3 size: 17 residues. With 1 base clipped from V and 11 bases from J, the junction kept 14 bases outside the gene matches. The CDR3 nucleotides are TGCGCCAGCAGCCAAGTCACCCCTCTCGGGACAGCTGCACCCCTCCACTTT. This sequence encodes CASSQVTPLGTAAPLHF.

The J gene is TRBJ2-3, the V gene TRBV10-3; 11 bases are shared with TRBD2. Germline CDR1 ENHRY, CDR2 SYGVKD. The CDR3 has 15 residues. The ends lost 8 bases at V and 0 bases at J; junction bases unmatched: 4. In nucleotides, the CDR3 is TGTGCCATCGCTAGCGGGGGGCCTAGCACAGATACGCAGTATTTT. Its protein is CAIASGGPSTDTQYF.

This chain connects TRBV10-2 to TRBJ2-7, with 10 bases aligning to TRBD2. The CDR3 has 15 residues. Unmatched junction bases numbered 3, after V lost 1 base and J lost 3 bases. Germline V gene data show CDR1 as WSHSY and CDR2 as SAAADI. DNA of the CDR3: TGCGCCAGCAGTGAGTTTGGACTAGCGGACTACGAGCAGTACTTC. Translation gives CASSEFGLADYEQYF.

The CDR3 loop reads CASSPRPRELRNEQFF. The CDR3 nucleotides are TGTGCCAGCAGCCCCCGCCCACGGGAGTTGAGGAATGAGCAGTTCTTC. This sequence joins TRBV7-3 and TRBJ2-1; D possibly corresponds to TRBD2 (6 bases). From germline, CDR1 is SGHTA and CDR2 FQGTGA. The length of the CDR3 is 16 residues. The germline V and J ends were trimmed by 5 bases and 7 bases, with 21 bases remaining between them.

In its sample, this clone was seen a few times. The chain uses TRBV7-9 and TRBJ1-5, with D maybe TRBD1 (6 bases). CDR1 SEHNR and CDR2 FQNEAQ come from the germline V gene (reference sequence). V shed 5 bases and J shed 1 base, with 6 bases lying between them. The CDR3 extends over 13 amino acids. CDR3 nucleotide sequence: TGTGCCAGCAGCACAGGGAGCAATCAGCCCCAGCATTTT. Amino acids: CASSTGSNQPQHF.

CDR3 sequence reads: CASSLVWGEQDTQYF. Here the CDR3 DNA reads TGCGCCAGCAGCTTGGTCTGGGGCGAACAAGATACGCAGTATTTT. The rearrangement joins TRBV5-1 to TRBJ2-3; D is perhaps TRBD1 (5 bases). This CDR3 comprises 15 residues. CDR1 SGHRS and CDR2 YFSETQ come from the germline V gene. Deletions cut 0 bases from V and 5 bases from J, with 13 bases between.

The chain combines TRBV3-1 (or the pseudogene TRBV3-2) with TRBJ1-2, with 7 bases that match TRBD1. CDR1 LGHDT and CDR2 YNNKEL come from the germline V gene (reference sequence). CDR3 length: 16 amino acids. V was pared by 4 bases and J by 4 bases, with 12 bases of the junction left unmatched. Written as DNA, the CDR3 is TGTGCCAGCAGCCCTTTGAAGGGGGCAGGGGGCTATGGCTACACCTTC. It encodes CASSPLKGAGGYGYTF.

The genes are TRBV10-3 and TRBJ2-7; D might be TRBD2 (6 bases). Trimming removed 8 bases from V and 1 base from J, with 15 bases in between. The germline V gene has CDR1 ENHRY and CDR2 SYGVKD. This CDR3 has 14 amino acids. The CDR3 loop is CAISGLGESYEQYF. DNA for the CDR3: TGTGCCATCTCGGGACTGGGGGAGTCCTACGAGCAGTACTTC.

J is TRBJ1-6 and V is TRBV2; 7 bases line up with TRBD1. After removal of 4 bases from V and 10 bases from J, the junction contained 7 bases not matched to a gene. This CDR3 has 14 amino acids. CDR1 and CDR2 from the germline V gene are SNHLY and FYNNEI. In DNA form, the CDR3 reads TGTGCCAGCAGTGTTAATAGGGGGCAATCACCCCTCCACTTT. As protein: CASSVNRGQSPLHF.

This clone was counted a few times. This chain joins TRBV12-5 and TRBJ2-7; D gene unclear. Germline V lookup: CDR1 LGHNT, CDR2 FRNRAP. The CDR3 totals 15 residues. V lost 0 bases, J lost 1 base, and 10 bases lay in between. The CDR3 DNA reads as TGTGCTAGTGGTTTGGTTGGTGGCAGATCCTACGAGCAGTACTTC. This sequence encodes CASGLVGGRSYEQYF.